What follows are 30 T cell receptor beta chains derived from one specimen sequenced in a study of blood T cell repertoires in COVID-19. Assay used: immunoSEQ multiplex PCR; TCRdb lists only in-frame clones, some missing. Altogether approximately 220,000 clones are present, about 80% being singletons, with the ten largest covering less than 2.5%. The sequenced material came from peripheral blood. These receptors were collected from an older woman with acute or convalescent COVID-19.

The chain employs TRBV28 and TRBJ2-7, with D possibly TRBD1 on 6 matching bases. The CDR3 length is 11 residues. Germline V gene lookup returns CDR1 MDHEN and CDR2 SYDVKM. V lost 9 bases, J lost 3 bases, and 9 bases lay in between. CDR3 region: CASRGGYEQYF. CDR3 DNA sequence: TGTGCCAGTAGAGGGGGCTACGAGCAGTACTTC. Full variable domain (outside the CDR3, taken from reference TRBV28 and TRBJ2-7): DVKVTQSSRYLVKRTGEKVFLECVQDMDHENMFWYRQDPGLGLRLIYFSYDVKMKEKGDIPEGYSVSREKKERFSLILESASTNQTSMYLCASRGGYEQYFGPGTRLTVT.

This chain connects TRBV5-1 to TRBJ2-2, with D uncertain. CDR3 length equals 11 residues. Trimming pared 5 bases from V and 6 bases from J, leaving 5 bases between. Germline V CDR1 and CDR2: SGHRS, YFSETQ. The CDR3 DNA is TGCGCCAGCAGAGCATCCGGGGAGCTGTTTTTT. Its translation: CASRASGELFF.

CDR3 protein: CASSFDRGTEAFF. The CDR3 DNA follows: TGTGCCAGCAGTTTTGACAGGGGCACTGAAGCTTTCTTT. This chain joins TRBV5-5 and TRBJ1-1, with 8 bases matching TRBD1. V shed 5 bases, J shed 4 bases, and the junction held 4 bases outside the gene matches. The CDR3 extends over 13 amino acids. From germline, CDR1 is SGHKS and CDR2 YYEKEE (reference sequence).

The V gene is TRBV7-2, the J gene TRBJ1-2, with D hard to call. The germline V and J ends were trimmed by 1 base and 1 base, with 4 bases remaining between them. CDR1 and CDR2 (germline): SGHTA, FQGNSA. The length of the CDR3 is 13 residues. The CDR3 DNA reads TGTGCCAGCAGCTTAGGAGTTAACTATGGCTACACCTTC. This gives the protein CASSLGVNYGYTF.

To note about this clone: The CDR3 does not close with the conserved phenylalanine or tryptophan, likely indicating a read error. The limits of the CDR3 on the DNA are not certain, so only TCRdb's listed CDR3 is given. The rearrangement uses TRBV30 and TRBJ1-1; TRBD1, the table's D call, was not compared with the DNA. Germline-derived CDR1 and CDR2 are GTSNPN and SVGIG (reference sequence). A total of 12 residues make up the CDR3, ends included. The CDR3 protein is CAWSVPGRGTLL.

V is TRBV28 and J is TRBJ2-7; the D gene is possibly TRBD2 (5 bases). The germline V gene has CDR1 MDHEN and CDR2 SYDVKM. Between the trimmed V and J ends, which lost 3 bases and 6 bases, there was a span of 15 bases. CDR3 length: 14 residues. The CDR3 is CASSFLGDMSEQYF. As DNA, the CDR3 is TGTGCCAGCAGTTTCCTGGGAGACATGAGCGAGCAGTACTTC.

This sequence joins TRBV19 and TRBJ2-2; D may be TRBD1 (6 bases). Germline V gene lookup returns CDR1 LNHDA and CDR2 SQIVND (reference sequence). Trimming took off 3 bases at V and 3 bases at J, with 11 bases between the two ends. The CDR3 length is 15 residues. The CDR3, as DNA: TGTGCCAGTAGTATGGGGGCAGTATACACCGGGGAGCTGTTTTTT. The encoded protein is CASSMGAVYTGELFF.

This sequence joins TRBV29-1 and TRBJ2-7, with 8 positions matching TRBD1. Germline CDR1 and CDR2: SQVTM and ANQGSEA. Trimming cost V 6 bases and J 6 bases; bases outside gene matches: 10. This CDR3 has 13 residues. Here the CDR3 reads CSVGDRSSVEQYF. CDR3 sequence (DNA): TGCAGCGTAGGGGACAGGTCTTCTGTCGAGCAGTACTTC.

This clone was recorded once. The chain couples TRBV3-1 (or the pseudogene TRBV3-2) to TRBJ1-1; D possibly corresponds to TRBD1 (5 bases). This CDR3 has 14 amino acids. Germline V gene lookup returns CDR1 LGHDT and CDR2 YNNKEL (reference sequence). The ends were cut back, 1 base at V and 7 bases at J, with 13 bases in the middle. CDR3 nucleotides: TGTGCCAGCAGCCAAGTAGGACTCGGGGGTGAAGCTTTCTTT. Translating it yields CASSQVGLGGEAFF.

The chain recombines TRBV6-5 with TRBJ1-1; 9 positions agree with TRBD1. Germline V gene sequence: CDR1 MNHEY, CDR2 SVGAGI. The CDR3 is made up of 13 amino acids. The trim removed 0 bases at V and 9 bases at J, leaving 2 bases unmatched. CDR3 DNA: TGTGCCAGCAGTTACTCCACAGGGGGCCAAGCTTTCTTT. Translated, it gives CASSYSTGGQAFF.

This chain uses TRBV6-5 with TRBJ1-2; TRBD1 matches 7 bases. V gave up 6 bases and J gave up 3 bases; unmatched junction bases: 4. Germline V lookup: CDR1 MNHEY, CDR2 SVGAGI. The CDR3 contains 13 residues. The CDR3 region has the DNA TGTGCCAGCAGCGCCGGACAGGACTATGGCTACACCTTC. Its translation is CASSAGQDYGYTF.

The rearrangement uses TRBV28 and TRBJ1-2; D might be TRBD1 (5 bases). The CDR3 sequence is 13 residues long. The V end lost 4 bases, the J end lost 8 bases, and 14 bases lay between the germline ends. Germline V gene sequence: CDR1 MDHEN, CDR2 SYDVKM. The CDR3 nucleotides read TGTGCCAGCAGTTCGCCAGGGATTCGAGGCTACACCTTC. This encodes CASSSPGIRGYTF.

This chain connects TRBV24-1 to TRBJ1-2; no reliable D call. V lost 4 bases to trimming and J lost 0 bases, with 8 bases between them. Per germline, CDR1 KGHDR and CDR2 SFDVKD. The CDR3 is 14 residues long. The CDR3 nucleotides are TGTGCCACCAGTGACCAGGATTCTAACTATGGCTACACCTTC. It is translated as CATSDQDSNYGYTF.

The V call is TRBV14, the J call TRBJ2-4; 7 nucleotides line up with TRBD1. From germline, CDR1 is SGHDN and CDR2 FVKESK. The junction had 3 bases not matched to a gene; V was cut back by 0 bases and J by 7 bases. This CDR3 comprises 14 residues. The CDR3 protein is CASSQDFRGNIQYF. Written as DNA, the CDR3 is TGTGCCAGCAGCCAAGATTTCAGGGGGAACATTCAGTACTTC. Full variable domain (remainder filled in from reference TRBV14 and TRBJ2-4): EAGVTQFPSHSVIEKGQTVTLRCDPISGHDNLYWYRRVMGKEIKFLLHFVKESKQDESGMPNNRFLAERTGGTYSTLKVQPAELEDSGVYFCASSQDFRGNIQYFGAGTRLSVL.

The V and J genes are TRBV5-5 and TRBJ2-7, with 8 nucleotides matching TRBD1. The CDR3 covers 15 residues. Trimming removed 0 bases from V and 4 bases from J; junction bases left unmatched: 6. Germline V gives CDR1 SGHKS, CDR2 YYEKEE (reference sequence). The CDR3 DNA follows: TGTGCCAGCAGCTTGGAGGGACAGGTCCTATACGAGCAGTACTTC. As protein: CASSLEGQVLYEQYF.

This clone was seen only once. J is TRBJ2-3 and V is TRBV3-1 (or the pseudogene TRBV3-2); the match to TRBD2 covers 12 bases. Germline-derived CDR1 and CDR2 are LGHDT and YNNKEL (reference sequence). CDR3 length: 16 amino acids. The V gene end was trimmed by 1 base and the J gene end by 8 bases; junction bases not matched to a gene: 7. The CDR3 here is CASSQGTSGVLGTQYF. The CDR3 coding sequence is TGTGCCAGCAGCCAAGGGACTAGCGGGGTCTTGGGTACGCAGTATTTT.

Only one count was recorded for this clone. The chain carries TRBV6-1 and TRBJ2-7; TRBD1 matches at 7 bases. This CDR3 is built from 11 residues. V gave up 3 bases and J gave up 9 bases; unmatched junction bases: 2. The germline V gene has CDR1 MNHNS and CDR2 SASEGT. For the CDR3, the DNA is TGTGCCAGCAGTGACAACAGGGGGCAGTACTTC. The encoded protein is CASSDNRGQYF.

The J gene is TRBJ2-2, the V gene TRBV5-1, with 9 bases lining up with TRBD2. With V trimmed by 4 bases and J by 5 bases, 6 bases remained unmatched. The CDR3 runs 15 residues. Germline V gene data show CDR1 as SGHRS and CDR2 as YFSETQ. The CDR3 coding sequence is TGCGCCAGCAGCCCCGCGGGGGGGAGAACCGGGGAGCTGTTTTTT. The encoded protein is CASSPAGGRTGELFF.

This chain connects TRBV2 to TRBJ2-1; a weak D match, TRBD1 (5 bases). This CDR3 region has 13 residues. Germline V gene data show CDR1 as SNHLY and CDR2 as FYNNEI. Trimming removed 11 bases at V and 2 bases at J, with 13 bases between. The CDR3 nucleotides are TGTGCCGCACAGGTCTTCACCTACAATGAGCAGTTCTTC. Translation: CAAQVFTYNEQFF.

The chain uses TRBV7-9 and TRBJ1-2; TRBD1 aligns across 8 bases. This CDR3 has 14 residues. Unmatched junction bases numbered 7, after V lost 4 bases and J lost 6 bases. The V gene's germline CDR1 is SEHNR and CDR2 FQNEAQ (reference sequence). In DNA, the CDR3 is TGTGCCAGCAGCTCAGCCGGGACAGGCAATGGCTACACCTTC. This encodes CASSSAGTGNGYTF.

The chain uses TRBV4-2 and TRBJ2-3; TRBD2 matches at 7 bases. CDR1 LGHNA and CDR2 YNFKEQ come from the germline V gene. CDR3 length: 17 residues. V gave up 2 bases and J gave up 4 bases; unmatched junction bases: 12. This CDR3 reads CASSQPRGLPGADTQYF. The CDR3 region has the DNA TGTGCCAGCAGCCAACCACGGGGACTACCGGGCGCAGATACGCAGTATTTT.

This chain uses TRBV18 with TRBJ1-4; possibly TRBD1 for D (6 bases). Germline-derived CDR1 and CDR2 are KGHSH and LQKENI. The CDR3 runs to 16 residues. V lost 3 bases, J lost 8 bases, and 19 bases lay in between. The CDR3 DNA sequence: TGTGCCAGCTCACCCGAACCGACAGGCCTGGAGGAAAAACTGTTTTTT. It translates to CASSPEPTGLEEKLFF.

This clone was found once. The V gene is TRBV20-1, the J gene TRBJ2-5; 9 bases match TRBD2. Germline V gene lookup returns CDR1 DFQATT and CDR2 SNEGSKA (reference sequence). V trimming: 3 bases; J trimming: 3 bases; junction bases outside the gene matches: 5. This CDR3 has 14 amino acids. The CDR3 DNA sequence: TGCAGTGCTAGTAGTCAGCGGGGGGAAGAGACCCAGTACTTC. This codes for CSASSQRGEETQYF.

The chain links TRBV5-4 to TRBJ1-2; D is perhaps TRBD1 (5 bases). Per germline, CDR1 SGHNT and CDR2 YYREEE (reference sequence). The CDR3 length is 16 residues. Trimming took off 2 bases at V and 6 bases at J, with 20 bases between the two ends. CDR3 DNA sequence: TGTGCCAGCAGCTTCACCAACTGGGGGGGAAGGGATGGCTACACCTTC. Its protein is CASSFTNWGGRDGYTF.

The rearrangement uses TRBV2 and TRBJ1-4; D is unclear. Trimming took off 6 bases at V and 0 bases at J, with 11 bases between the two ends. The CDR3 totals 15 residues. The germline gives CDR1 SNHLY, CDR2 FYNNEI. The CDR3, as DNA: TGTGCCAGCAGAAGAGGGTCTGCAACTAATGAAAAACTGTTTTTT. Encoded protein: CASRRGSATNEKLFF. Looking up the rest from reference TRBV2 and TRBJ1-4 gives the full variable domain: EPEVTQTPSHQVTQMGQEVILRCVPISNHLYFYWYRQILGQKVEFLVSFYNNEISEKSEIFDDQFSVERPDGSNFTLKIRSTKLEDSAMYFCASRRGSATNEKLFFGSGTQLSVL.

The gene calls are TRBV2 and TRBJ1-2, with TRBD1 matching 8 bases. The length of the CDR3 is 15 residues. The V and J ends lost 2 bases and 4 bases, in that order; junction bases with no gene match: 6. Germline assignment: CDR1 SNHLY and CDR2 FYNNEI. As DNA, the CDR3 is TGTGCCAGCAGTGAACCACGACAGGGGAGCTATGGCTACACCTTC. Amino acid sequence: CASSEPRQGSYGYTF.

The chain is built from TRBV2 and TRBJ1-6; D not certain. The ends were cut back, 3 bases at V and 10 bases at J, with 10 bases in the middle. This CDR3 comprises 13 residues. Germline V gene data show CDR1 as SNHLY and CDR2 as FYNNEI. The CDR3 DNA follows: TGTGCCAGCAGTGATTCCCACAGATCACCCCTCCACTTT. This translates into CASSDSHRSPLHF.

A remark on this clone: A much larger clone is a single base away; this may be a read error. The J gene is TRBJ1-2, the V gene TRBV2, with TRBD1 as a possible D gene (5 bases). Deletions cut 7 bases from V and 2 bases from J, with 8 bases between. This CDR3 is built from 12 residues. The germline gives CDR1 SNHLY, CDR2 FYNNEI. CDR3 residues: CASKEGNYGYTF. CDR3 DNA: TGTGCCAGCAAGGAGGGGAACTATGGCTACACCTTC.

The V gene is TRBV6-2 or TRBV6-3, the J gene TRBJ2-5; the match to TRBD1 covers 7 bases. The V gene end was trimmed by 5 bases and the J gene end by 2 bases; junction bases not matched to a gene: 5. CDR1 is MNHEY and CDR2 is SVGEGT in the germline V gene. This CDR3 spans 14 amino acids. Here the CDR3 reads CASSRPGQQETQYF. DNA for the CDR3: TGTGCCAGCAGTCGCCCGGGACAGCAAGAGACCCAGTACTTC.

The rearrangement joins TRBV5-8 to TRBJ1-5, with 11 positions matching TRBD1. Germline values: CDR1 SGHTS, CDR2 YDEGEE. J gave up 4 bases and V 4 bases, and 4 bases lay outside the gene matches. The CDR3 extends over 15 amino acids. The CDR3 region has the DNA TGTGCCAGCAGCCCCGGACAGGGGGCAAATCAGCCCCAGCATTTT. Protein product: CASSPGQGANQPQHF.